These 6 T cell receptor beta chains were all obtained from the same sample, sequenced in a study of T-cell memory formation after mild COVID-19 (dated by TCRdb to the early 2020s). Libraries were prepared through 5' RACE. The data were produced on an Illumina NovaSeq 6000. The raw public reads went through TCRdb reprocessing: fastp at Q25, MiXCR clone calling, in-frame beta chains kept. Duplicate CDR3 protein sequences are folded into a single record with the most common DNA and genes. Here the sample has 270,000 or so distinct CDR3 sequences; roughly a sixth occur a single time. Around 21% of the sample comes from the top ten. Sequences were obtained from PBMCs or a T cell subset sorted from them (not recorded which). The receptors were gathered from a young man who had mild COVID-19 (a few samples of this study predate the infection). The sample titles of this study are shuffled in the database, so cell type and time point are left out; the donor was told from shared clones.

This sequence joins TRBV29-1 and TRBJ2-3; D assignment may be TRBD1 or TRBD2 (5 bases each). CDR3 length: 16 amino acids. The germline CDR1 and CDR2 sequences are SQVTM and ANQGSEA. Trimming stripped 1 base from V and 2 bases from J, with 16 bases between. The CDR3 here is CSVEVLGAEDTDTQYF. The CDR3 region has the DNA TGCAGCGTTGAAGTCCTCGGGGCGGAAGACACAGATACGCAGTATTTT.

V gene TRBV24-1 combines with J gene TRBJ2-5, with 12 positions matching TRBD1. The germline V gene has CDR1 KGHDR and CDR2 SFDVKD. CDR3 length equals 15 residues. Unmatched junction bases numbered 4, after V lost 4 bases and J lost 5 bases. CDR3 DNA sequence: TGTGCCACCAGTGAGGGACAGGGGGCCTGGGAGACCCAGTACTTC. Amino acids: CATSEGQGAWETQYF.

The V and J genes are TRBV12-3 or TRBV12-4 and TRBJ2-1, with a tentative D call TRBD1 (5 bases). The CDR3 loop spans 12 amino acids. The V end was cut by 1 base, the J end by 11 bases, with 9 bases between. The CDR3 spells CASSLGGGQQFF. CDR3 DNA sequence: TGTGCCAGCAGTTTAGGGGGCGGCCAGCAGTTCTTC.

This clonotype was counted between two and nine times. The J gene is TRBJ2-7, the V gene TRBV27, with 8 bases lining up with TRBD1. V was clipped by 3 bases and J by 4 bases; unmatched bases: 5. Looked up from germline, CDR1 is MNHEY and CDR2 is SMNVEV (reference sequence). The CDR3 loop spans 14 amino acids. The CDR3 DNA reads TGTGCCAGCAGTTTTCGGACAGGGAGTTACGAGCAGTACTTC. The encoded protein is CASSFRTGSYEQYF.

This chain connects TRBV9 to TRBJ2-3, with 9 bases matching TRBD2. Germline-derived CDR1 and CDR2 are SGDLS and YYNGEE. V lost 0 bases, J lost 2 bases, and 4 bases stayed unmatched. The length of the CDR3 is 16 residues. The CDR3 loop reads CASSVVAGGITDTQYF. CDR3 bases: TGTGCCAGCAGCGTAGTTGCGGGGGGGATCACAGATACGCAGTATTTT.

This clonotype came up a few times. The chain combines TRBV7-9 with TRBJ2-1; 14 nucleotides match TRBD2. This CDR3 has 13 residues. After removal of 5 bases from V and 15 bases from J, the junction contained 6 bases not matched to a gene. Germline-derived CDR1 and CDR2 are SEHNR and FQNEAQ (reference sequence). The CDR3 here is CASSPGLAGERFF. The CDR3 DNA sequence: TGTGCCAGCAGCCCGGGACTAGCGGGGGAACGGTTCTTC.